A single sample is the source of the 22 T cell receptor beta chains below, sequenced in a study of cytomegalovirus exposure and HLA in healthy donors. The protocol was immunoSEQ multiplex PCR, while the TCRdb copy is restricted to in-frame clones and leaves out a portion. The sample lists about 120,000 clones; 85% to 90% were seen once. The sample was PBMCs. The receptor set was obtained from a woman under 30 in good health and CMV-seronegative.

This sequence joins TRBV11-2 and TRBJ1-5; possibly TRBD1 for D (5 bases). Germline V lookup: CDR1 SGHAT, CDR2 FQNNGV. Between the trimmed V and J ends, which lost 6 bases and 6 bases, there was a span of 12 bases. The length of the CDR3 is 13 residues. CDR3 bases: TGTGCCAGCAGGGGGGGAGAGCGTCAGCCCCAGCATTTT. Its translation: CASRGGERQPQHF.

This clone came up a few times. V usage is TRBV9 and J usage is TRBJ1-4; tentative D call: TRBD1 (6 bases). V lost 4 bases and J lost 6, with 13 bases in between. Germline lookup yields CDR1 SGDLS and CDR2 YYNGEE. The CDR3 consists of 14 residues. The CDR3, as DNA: TGTGCCAGCAGCCTTACAGGGTCCGATGAAAAACTGTTTTTT. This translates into CASSLTGSDEKLFF.

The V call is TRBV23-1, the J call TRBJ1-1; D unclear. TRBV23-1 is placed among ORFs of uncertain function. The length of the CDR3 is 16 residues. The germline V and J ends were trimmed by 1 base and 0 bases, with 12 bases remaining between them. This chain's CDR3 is CASSQYAGSLNTEAFF. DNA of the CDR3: TGCGCCAGCAGTCAATACGCAGGCTCGCTGAACACTGAAGCTTTCTTT.

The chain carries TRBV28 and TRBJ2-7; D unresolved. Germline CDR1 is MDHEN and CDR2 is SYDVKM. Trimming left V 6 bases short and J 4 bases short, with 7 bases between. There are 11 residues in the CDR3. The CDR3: CASRKTYEQYF. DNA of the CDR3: TGTGCCAGCAGGAAAACATACGAGCAGTACTTC.

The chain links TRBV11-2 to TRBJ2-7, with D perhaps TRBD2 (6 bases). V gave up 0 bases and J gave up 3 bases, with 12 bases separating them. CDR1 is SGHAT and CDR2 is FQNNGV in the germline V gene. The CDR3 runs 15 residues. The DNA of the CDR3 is TGTGCCAGCAGCTTAGATAGGTGGGGGGACTACGAGCAGTACTTC. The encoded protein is CASSLDRWGDYEQYF.

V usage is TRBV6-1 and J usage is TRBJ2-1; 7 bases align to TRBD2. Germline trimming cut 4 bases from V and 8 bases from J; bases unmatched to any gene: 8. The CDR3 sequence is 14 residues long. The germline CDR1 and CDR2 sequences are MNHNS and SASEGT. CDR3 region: CASSGRAAGDEQFF. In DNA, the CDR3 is TGTGCCAGCAGTGGCCGGGCGGCGGGGGATGAGCAGTTCTTC.

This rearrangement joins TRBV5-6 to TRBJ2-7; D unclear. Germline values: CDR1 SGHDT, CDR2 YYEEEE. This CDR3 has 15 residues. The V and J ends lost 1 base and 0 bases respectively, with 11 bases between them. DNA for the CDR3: TGTGCCAGCAGCTTGTGGTCCGGTAGCTCCTACGAGCAGTACTTC. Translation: CASSLWSGSSYEQYF.

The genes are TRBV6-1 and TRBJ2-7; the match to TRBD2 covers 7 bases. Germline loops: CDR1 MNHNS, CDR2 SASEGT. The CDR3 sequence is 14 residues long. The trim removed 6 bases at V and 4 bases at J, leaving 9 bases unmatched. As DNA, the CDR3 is TGTGCCAGCAGCGAATCGGGACTAACGTACGAGCAGTACTTC. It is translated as CASSESGLTYEQYF.

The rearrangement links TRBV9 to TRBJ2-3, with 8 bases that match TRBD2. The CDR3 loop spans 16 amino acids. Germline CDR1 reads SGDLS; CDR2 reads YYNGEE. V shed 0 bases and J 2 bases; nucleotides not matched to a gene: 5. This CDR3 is CASSVGGSGATDTQYF. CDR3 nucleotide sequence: TGTGCCAGCAGCGTAGGGGGTAGCGGGGCCACAGATACGCAGTATTTT.

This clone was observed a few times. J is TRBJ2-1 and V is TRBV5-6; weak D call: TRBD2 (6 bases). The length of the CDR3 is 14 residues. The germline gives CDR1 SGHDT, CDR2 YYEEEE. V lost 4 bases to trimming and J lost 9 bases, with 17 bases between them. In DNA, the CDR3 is TGTGCCAGCAGCCTGCCGGGGGTGTACGGTGAGCAGTTCTTC. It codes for CASSLPGVYGEQFF. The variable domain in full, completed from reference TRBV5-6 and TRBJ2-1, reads DAGVTQSPTHLIKTRGQQVTLRCSPKSGHDTVSWYQQALGQGPQFIFQYYEEEERQRGNFPDRFSGHQFPNYSSELNVNALLLGDSALYLCASSLPGVYGEQFFGPGTRLTVL.

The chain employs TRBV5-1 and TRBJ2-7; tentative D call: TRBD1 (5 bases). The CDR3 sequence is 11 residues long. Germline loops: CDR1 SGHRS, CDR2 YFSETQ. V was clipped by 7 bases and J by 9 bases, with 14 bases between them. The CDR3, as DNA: TGCGCCAGCGCCACAGGCGACCGGCAGTACTTC. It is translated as CASATGDRQYF.

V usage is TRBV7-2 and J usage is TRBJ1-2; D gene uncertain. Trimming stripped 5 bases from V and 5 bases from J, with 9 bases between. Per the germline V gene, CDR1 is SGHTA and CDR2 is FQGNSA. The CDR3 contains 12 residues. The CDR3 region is CASSTGEYGYTF. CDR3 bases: TGTGCCAGCAGCACTGGAGAGTATGGCTACACCTTC. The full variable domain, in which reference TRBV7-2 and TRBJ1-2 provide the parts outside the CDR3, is GAGVSQSPSNKVTEKGKDVELRCDPISGHTALYWYRQSLGQGLEFLIYFQGNSAPDKSGLPSDRFSAERTGGSVSTLTIQRTQQEDSAVYLCASSTGEYGYTFGSGTRLTVV.

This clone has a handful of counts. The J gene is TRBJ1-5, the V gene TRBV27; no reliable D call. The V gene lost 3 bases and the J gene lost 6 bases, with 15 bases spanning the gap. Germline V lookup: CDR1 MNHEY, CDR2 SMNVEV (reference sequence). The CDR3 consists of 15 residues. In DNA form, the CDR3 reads TGTGCCAGCAGTTTCATTCATACTGGGAGTCAGCCCCAGCATTTT. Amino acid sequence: CASSFIHTGSQPQHF.

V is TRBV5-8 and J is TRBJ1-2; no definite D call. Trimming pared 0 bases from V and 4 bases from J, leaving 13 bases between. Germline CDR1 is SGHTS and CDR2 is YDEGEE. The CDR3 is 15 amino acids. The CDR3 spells CASSLALGFFYGYTF. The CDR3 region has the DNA TGTGCCAGCAGCTTGGCCCTGGGCTTTTTCTATGGCTACACCTTC.

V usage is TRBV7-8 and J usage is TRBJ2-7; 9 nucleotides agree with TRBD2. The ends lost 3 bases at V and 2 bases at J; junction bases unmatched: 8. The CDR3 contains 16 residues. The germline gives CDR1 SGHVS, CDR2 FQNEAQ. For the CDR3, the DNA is TGTGCCAGCAGCTTCCGGCTAGCGGGGTCCCCCTACGAGCAGTACTTC. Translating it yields CASSFRLAGSPYEQYF.

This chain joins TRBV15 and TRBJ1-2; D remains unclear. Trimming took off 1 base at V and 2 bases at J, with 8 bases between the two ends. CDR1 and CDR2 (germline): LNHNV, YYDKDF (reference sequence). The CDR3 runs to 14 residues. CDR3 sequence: CATSRGGTNYGYTF. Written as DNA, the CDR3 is TGTGCCACCAGCAGAGGCGGCACCAACTATGGCTACACCTTC. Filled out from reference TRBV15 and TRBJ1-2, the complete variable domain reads DAMVIQNPRYQVTQFGKPVTLSCSQTLNHNVMYWYQQKSSQAPKLLFHYYDKDFNNEADTPDNFQSRRPNTSFCFLDIRSPGLGDTAMYLCATSRGGTNYGYTFGSGTRLTVV.

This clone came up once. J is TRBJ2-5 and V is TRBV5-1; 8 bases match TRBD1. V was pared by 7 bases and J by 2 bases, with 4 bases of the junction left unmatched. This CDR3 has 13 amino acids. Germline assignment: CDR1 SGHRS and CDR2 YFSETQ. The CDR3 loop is CASRQGAQETQYF. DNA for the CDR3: TGCGCCAGCCGCCAGGGGGCTCAAGAGACCCAGTACTTC.

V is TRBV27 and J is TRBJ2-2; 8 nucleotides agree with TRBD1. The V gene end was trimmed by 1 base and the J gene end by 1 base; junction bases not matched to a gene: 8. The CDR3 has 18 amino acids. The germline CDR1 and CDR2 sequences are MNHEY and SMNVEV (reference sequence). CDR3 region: CASSLWPPGTGNTGELFF. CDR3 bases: TGTGCCAGCAGTTTATGGCCGCCGGGGACAGGGAACACCGGGGAGCTGTTTTTT.

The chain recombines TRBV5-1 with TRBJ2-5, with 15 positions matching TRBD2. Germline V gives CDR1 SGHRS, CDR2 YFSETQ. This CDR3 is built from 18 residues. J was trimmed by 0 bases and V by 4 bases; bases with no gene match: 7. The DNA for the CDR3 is TGCGCCAGCAGCCCGGGACTAGCGGGGGGCCTGTACCAAGAGACCCAGTACTTC. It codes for CASSPGLAGGLYQETQYF.

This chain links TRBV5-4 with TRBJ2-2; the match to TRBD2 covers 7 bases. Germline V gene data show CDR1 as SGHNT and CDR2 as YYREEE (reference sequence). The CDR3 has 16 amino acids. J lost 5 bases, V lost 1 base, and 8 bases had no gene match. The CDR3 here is CASSLFPLGGTGELFF. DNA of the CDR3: TGTGCCAGCAGCTTGTTTCCACTCGGGGGGACCGGGGAGCTGTTTTTT.

CDR3 loop: CASSPGQGLSGNTIYF. The CDR3 DNA is TGTGCCAGCAGCCCTGGACAGGGCCTCTCTGGAAACACCATATATTTT. The rearrangement links TRBV5-4 to TRBJ1-3; 8 bases map to TRBD1. There are 16 residues in the CDR3. Trimming took 4 bases from V and 0 from J; bases not matched to a gene: 6. From germline, CDR1 is SGHNT and CDR2 YYREEE (reference sequence).

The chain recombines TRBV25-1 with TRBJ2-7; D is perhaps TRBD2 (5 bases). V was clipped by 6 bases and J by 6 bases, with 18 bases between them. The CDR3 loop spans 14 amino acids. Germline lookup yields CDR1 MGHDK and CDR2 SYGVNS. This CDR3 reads CASSPGKRPREQYF. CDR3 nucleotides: TGTGCCAGCAGCCCGGGAAAACGGCCACGCGAGCAGTACTTC.